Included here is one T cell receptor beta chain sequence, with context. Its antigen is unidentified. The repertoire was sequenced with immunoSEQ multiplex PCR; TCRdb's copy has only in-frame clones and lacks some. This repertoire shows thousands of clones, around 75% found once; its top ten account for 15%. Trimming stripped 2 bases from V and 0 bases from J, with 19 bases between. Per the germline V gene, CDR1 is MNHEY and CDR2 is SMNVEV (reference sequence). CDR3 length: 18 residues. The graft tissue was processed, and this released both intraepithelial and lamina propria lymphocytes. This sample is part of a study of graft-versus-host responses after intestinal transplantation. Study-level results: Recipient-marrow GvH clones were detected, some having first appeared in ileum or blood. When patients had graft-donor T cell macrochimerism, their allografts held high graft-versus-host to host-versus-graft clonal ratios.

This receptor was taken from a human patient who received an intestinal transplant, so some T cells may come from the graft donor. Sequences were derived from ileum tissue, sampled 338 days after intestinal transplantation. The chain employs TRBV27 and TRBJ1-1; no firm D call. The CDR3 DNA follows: TGTGCCAGCAGTTTACCCCATCCCGAGGGATCCTTGAACACTGAAGCTTTCTTT. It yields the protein CASSLPHPEGSLNTEAFF.